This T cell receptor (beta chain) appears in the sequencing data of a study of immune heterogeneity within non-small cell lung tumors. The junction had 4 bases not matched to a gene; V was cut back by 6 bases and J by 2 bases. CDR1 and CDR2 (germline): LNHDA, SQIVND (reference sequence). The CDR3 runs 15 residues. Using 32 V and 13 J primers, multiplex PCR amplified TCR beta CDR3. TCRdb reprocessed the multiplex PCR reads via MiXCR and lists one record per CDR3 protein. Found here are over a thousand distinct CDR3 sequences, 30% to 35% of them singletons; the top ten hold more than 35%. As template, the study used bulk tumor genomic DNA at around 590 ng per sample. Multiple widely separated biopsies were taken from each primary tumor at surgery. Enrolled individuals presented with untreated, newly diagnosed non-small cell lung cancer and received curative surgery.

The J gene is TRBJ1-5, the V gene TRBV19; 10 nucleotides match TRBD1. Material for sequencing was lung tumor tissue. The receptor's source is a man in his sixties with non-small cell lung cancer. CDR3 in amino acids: CASRDRGGGNQPQHF. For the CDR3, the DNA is TGTGCCAGTAGGGACAGGGGGGGGGGCAATCAGCCCCAGCATTTT.